The TCR beta chain described here comes from a study of cytomegalovirus exposure and HLA in healthy donors. Comment on this clone: Its antigen is unknown.

Vbeta (60) and Jbeta (13) primers were used in the PCR. Only in-frame clones appear in the TCRdb table, and some are missing; sequencing was by immunoSEQ multiplex PCR. Of 150,000 to 200,000 clones listed, about 71% are singletons. Study results and caveats: Cytomegalovirus status was reportedly diagnosed by the classifier with high sensitivity and specificity.

The germline CDR1 and CDR2 sequences are SQVTM and ANQGSEA. V gave up 4 bases and J gave up 14 bases; unmatched junction bases: 28. The CDR3 runs to 17 residues. The source of this sequence is a middle-aged woman in good health and CMV-seropositive. This sequence joins TRBV29-1 and TRBJ1-1; the match to TRBD1 covers 7 bases. The sequencing sample was made of PBMCs. CDR3: CSVGKRLVGGRGKDDFF. In DNA form, the CDR3 reads TGCAGCGTTGGTAAGAGGTTGGTAGGGGGCCGGGGGAAAGATGACTTCTTT.